This TCR beta chain was identified during a study of cytomegalovirus exposure and HLA in healthy donors. Turning to the study itself: Earlier, 180 million or so T cells were analyzed, and 90 million to 120 million unique TCR beta sequences were found among them. As released early, the data held 65 million to 90 million unique TCRs from HLA-typed donors.

With respect to this clone: The antigen is undetermined.

Germline CDR1 and CDR2: SGHRS and YFSETQ. V lost 4 bases to trimming and J lost 3 bases; unmatched junction nucleotides: 17. The CDR3 is 18 amino acids. 13 Jbeta primers and 60 Vbeta primers were used for the PCR. Generated by immunoSEQ multiplex PCR, the TCRdb table keeps only in-frame clones and is missing some. The sample lists approximately 210,000 clones, around nine tenths occurring once. Study-wide results and limits: Data from an earlier analysis indicated that most TCR beta V segments were productive either about 87% or about 30% of the time. Generally TCR sequences proved uncommon, though certain public TCRs appeared in numerous donors.

Material for sequencing was PBMCs. V usage is TRBV5-1 and J usage is TRBJ1-2, with 8 nucleotides matching TRBD1. This TCR derives from a young woman in good health and CMV-seronegative. This CDR3 reads CASSTIPPGQGADYGYTF. CDR3 nucleotide sequence: TGCGCCAGCAGCACCATCCCCCCAGGTCAGGGGGCCGACTATGGCTACACCTTC. Full variable domain (missing parts from reference TRBV5-1 and TRBJ1-2): KAGVTQTPRYLIKTRGQQVTLSCSPISGHRSVSWYQQTPGQGLQFLFEYFSETQRNKGNFPGRFSGRQFSNSRSEMNVSTLELGDSALYLCASSTIPPGQGADYGYTFGSGTRLTVV.